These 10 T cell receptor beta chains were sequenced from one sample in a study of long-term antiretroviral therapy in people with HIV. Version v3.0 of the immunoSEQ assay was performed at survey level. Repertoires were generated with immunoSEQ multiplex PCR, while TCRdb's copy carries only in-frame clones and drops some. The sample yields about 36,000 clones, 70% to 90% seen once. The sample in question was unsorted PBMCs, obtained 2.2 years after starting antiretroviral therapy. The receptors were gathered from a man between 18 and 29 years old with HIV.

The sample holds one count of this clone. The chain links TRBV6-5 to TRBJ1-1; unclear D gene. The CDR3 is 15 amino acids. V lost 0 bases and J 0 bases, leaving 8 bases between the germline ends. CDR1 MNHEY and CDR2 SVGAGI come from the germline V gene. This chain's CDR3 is CASSYSQVMNTEAFF. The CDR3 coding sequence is TGTGCCAGCAGTTACTCGCAGGTGATGAACACTGAAGCTTTCTTT.

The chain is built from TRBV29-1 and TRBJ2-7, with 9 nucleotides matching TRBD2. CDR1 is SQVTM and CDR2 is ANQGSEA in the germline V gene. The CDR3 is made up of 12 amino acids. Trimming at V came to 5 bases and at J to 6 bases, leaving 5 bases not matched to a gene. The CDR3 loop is CSVLAGEVEQYF. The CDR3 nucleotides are TGCAGCGTTTTAGCGGGAGAGGTCGAGCAGTACTTC.

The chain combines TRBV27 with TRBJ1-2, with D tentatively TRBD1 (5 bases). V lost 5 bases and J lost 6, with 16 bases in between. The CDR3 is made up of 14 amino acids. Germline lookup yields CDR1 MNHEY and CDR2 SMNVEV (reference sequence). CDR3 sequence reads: CASSPVGTRDGYTF. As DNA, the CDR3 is TGTGCCAGCAGTCCCGTAGGGACGAGGGATGGCTACACCTTC.

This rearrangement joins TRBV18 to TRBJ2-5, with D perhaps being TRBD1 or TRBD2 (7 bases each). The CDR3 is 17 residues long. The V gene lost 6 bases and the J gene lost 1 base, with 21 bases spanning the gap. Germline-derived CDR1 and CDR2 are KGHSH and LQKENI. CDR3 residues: CASSQRRGTEVQETQYF. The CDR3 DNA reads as TGTGCCAGCTCCCAAAGGCGGGGGACAGAAGTCCAAGAGACCCAGTACTTC.

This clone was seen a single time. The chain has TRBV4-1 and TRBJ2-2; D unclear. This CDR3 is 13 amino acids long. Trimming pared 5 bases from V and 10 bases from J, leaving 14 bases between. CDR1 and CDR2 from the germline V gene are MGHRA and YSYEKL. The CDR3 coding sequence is TGCGCCAGCAGCGCAGGTCTAGGTCAGGAGCTGTTTTTT. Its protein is CASSAGLGQELFF.

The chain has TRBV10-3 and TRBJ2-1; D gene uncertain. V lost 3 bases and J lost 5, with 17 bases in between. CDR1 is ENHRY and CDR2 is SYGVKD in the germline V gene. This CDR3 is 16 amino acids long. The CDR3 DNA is TGTGCCATCAGTGACCCATCGGGCGTATTCGACAATGAGCAGTTCTTC. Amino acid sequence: CAISDPSGVFDNEQFF.

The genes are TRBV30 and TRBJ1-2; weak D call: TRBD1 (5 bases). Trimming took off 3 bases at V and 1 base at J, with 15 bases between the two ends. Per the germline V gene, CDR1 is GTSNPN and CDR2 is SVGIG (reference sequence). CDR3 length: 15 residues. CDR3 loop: CAWSAWSGVNYGYTF. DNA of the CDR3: TGTGCCTGGAGCGCCTGGTCGGGGGTTAACTATGGCTACACCTTC.

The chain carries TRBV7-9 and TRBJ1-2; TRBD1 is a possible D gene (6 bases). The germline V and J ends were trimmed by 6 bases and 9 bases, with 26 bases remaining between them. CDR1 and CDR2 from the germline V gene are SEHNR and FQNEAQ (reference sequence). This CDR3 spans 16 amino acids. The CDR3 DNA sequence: TGTGCCAGCAGTACCCCGTCGGCAGGGGTGGAAATGCGCTACACCTTC. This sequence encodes CASSTPSAGVEMRYTF.

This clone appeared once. In DNA, the CDR3 is TGTGCCAGCAGTGAAGGGGGGAGCCTCGGGCAGTACTTC. This sequence encodes CASSEGGSLGQYF. The chain combines TRBV2 with TRBJ2-7; D might be TRBD1 or TRBD2, each matching 5 bases. This CDR3 is built from 13 residues. V was cut by 1 base and J by 9 bases, with 13 bases left in between. From germline, CDR1 is SNHLY and CDR2 FYNNEI.

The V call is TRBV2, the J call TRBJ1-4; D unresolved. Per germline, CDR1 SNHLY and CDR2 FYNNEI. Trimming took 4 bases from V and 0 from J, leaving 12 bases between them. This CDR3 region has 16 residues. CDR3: CASSGRRAATNEKLFF. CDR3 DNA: TGTGCCAGCAGTGGGAGGCGGGCTGCAACTAATGAAAAACTGTTTTTT.